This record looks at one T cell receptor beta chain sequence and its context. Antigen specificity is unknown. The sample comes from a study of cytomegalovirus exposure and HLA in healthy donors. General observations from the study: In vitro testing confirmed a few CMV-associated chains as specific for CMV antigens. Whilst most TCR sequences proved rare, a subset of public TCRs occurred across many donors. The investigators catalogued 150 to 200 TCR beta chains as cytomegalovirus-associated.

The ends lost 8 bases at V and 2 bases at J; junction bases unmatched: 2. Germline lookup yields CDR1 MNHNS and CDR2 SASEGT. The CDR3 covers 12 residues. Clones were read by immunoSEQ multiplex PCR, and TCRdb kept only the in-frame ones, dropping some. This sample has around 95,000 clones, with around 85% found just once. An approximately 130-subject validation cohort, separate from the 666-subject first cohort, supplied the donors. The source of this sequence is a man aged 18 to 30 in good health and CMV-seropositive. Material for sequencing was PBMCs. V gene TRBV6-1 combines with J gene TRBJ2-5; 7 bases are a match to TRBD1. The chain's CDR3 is CASSGQQETQYF. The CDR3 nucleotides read TGTGCCAGCTCGGGACAGCAAGAGACCCAGTACTTC.